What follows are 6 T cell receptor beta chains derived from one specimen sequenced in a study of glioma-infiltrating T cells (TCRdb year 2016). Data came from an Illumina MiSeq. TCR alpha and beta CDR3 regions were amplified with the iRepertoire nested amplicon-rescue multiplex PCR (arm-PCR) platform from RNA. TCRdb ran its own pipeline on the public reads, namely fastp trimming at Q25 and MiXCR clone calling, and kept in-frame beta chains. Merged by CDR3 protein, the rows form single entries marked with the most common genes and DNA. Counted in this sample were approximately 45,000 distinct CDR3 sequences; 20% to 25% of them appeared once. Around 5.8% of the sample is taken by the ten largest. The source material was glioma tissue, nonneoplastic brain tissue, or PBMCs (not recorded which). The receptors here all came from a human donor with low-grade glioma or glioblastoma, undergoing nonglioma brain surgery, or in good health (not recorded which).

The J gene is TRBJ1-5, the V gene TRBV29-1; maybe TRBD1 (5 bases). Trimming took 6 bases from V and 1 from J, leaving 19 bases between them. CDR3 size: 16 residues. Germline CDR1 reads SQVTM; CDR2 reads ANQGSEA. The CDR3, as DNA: TGCAGCGTCCTGTTGGGGGGTGGGTTGAGCAATCAGCCCCAGCATTTT. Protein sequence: CSVLLGGGLSNQPQHF.

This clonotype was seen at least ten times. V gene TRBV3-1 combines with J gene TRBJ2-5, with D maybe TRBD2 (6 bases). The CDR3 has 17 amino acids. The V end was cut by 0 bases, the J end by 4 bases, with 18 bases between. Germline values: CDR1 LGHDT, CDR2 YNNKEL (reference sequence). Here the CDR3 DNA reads TGTGCCAGCAGCCAAGACAGGAGCGGTCGGAGGGGAGAGACCCAGTACTTC. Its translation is CASSQDRSGRRGETQYF.

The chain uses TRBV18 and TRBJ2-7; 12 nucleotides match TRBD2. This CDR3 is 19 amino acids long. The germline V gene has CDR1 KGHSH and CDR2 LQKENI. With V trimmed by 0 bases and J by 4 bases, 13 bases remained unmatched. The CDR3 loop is CASSPPPGETSGSTYEQYF. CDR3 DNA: TGTGCCAGCTCACCACCGCCAGGGGAGACTAGCGGGAGTACGTACGAGCAGTACTTC.

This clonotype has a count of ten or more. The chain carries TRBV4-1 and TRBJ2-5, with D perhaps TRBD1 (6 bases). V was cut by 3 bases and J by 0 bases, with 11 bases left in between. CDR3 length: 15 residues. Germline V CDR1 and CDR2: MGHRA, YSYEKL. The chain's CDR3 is CASSHRRTDQETQYF. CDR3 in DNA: TGCGCCAGCAGCCACCGTCGGACAGACCAAGAGACCCAGTACTTC.

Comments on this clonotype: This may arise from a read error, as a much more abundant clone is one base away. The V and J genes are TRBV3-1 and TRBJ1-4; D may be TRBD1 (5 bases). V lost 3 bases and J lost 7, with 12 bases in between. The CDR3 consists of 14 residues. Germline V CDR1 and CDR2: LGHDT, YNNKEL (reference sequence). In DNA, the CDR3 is TGTGCCAGCAGCCAGGGGGGTGCTAGTGAAAAACTGTTTTTT. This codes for CASSQGGASEKLFF.

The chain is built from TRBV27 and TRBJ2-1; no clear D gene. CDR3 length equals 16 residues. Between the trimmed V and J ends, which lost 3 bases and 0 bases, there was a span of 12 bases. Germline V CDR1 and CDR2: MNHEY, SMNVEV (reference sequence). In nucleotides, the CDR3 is TGTGCCAGCAGTTTCTCAGGTGGGTCCTCCTACAATGAGCAGTTCTTC. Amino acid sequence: CASSFSGGSSYNEQFF.